One sample yielded the 3 T cell receptor beta chains listed below, sequenced in a study of shared clonotypes between healthy human individuals. Naive CD8 cells comprised CD45RO-negative, CCR7-positively selected cells, excluding terminally differentiated effector memory CD45RA+ cells. The table came from immunoSEQ multiplex PCR; TCRdb's copy has only in-frame clones and leaves some out. This table has a few million clones, around 93% appearing once. Sequencing used naive CD8+ T cells from PBMCs. The receptors originated from a man aged 18 to 30 in good health. Some clones in this sample may be carry-over from other donors' samples.

This sequence joins TRBV7-9 and TRBJ1-3, with TRBD1 matching 8 bases. V gave up 6 bases and J gave up 0 bases; unmatched junction bases: 10. This CDR3 contains 17 residues. Per germline, CDR1 SEHNR and CDR2 FQNEAQ (reference sequence). Here the CDR3 reads CASSPNRGTYSGNTIYF. CDR3 bases: TGTGCCAGCAGTCCTAACAGGGGGACCTACTCTGGAAACACCATATATTTT.

This chain connects TRBV4-1 to TRBJ2-7; the match to TRBD2 covers 9 bases. The CDR3 has 15 amino acids. With V trimmed by 0 bases and J by 3 bases, 3 bases remained unmatched. Per germline, CDR1 MGHRA and CDR2 YSYEKL. Here the CDR3 DNA reads TGCGCCAGCAGCCAAGATACAGCGGGAGGCTACGAGCAGTACTTC. Translated, it gives CASSQDTAGGYEQYF.

The rearrangement uses TRBV19 and TRBJ2-7; D assignment may be TRBD1 or TRBD2 (5 bases each). The germline gives CDR1 LNHDA, CDR2 SQIVND (reference sequence). The CDR3 has 14 amino acids. The V end lost 4 bases, the J end lost 4 bases, and 14 bases lay between the germline ends. Written as DNA, the CDR3 is TGTGCCAGTAGTAACTGGGACCCCGAGTACGAGCAGTACTTC. Its translation is CASSNWDPEYEQYF.